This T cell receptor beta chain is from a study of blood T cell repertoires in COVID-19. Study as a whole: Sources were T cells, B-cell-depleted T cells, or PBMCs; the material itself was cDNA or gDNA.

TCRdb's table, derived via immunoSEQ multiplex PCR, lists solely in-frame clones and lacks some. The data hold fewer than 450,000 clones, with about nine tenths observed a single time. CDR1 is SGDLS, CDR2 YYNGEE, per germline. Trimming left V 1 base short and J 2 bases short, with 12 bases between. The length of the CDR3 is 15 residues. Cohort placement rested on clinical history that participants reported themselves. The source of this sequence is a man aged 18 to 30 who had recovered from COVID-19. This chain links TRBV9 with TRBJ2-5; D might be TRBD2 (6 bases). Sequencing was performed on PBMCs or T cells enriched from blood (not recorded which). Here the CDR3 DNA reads TGTGCCAGCAGCGTAACAAGCGGGCTTCAAGAGACCCAGTACTTC. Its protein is CASSVTSGLQETQYF.